The rows below give T cell receptor beta chains drawn from one sample of a study of response to subunit inactivated influenza vaccine. Each CDR3 protein gets one entry after TCRdb re-called the RT-PCR reads with MiXCR. This sample has around 760,000 distinct CDR3 sequences, with roughly 14% found just once. Sequencing was performed on PBMCs from blood, taken 14 to 15 days before vaccination. The receptors stem from a man aged 45 to 65 who received an inactivated influenza vaccine. The CDR3 runs from the conserved cysteine through the conserved F or W. The D gene is left open where the match is weak. Size is omitted from some rows. Given values are once, few, many or a class for expanded clones.

v_gene,d_gene,j_gene,abundance,len,CDR3aa
TRBV30,.,TRBJ2-1,few,12,CAWSRDKKEQFF
TRBV28,.,TRBJ1-1,few,16,CASNTGSGGWNTEAFF
TRBV5-5,TRBD1,TRBJ2-1,.,15,CASSFQGASYNEQFF
TRBV18,TRBD1,TRBJ2-7,many,15,CASSAGTGSKYEQYF
TRBV29-1,.,TRBJ2-4,few,11,CSVQDRDIQYF
TRBV9,.,TRBJ1-3,.,14,CASSPQLSGNTIYF
TRBV5-1,.,TRBJ1-3,few,16,CASSLQLSDTGNTIYF
TRBV3-1,.,TRBJ1-1,.,14,CASSPPQGGAEAFF
TRBV4-2,TRBD2,TRBJ2-3,.,18,CASSQVAGGPDRTDTQYF
TRBV11-2,.,TRBJ2-1,many,12,CASRFSRGEQFF
TRBV3-1,TRBD2,TRBJ2-2,few,17,CASRRPSSGTNTGELFF
TRBV6-5,TRBD2,TRBJ2-1,few,17,CASSYAGLAGAYNEQFF
TRBV6-2/TRBV6-3,TRBD2,TRBJ2-3,.,19,CASSNSLAASGRVTDTQYF
TRBV6-2/TRBV6-3,.,TRBJ2-2,few,18,CASSYSISRAPWTGELFF
TRBV9,.,TRBJ1-4,few,15,CASSVAGRVNEKLFF
TRBV20-1,TRBD2,TRBJ2-5,.,15,CSADLGLAGQETQYF
TRBV6-4,TRBD1,TRBJ2-1,.,15,CATPRGRDRDNEQFF
TRBV15,.,TRBJ2-2,.,14,CATSRASYTGELFF
TRBV18,.,TRBJ2-7,few,15,CASSPRSLLSYEQYF
TRBV7-2,.,TRBJ2-1,.,16,CASSLAVRTFGNEQFF
TRBV27,TRBD1,TRBJ1-1,few,15,CASSFGQGIGTEAFF
TRBV20-1,TRBD2,TRBJ2-2,.,16,CSARGAGTKNTGELFF
TRBV6-1,.,TRBJ2-3,.,14,CASSGGPGPDTQYF
TRBV9,.,TRBJ1-1,few,15,CASSAPGLRGTEAFF
TRBV15,.,TRBJ2-1,.,15,CATCRDAGAFNEQFF
TRBV20-1,.,TRBJ1-4,many,14,CGILRGRMDEKLFF
TRBV12-5,TRBD1,TRBJ2-7,.,18,CASGLELQGTAISYEQYF
TRBV18,TRBD1,TRBJ1-3,once,19,CASSPPRDRVSSSGNTIYF
TRBV20-1,TRBD1,TRBJ2-2,.,15,CSATRQGINTGELFF
TRBV5-1,.,TRBJ1-6,many,15,CASSLEGSYNSPLHF
TRBV7-2,.,TRBJ1-1,.,15,CASSLDGGAGTEAFF
TRBV4-1,TRBD2,TRBJ2-3,.,17,CASSQVRTSGRADTQYF
TRBV4-1,.,TRBJ2-4,few,19,CASSQDWGGSRSAKNIQYF